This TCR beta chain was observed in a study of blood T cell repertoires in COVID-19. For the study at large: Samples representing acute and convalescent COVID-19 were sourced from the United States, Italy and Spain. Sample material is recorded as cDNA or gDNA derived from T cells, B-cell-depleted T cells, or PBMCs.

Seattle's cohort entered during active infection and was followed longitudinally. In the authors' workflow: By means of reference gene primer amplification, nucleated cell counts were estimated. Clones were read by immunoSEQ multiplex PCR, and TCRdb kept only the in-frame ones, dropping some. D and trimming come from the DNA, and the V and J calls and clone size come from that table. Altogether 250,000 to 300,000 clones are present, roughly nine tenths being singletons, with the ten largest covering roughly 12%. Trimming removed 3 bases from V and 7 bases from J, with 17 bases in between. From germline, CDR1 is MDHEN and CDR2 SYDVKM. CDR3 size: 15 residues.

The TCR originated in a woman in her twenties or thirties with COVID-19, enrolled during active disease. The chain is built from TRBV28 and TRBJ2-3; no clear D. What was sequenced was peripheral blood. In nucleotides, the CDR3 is TGTGCCAGCAGTTTTGACACCAAGTATCGCTATACGCAGTATTTT. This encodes CASSFDTKYRYTQYF.